This entry features one T cell receptor beta chain sequence. A read error is likely, as this CDR3 ends without the conserved phenylalanine or tryptophan. Trimming pared 11 bases from V and 4 bases from J, leaving 18 bases between. This CDR3 is 13 amino acids long. Germline V lookup: CDR1 MNHNS, CDR2 SASEGT. This entry comes from a study of T cells in Graves' hyperthyroidism and ophthalmopathy. Amplification targeted TCR beta CDR3 regions from RNA transcripts. A set of HTBI primers served as the primers for a first-round RT-PCR of the TCR CDR3. TCRdb reprocessed the multiplex PCR reads with MiXCR, giving one entry per CDR3 protein. The table records more than 450,000 distinct CDR3 sequences, just under 20% of them present only once.

The TCR sequence derives from a man aged 40-49 years with Graves' ophthalmopathy. Sample: blood. V gene TRBV6-1 combines with J gene TRBJ2-7, with D tentatively TRBD1 (6 bases). The DNA of the CDR3 is TGTGCCGGCACCACAGGGCAGGGATACGAGCAGTACCTC. Protein sequence: CAGTTGQGYEQYL.